The rows below give T cell receptor beta chains drawn from one sample of a study of technical replicates of blood from several donors. Profiling relied on immunoSEQ multiplex PCR, and the TCRdb table lists in-frame clones only, not all of them. The sample records some 73,000 clones, 90% to 95% being singletons. The specimen was PBMCs. All receptors come from a human donor in good health. Some clones in this sample may be carry-over from other donors' samples. CDR3s include the opening cysteine and the closing phenylalanine or tryptophan. The D gene is left open where the match is weak. Rows give clone size only sometimes, using once, few, many, or a class for an expanded clone.

J gene | V gene | D gene | clone size | CDR3 length | CDR3 protein | CDR3 DNA
TRBJ2-3 | TRBV2 | . | . | 17 | CASILQPPGRGTDTQYF | TGTGCCAGCATCCTCCAACCTCCCGGGAGAGGGACAGATACGCAGTATTTT
TRBJ1-4 | TRBV7-2 | . | . | 14 | CASSPGGVREKLFF | TGTGCCAGCAGCCCGGGGGGGGTGAGGGAAAAACTGTTTTTT
TRBJ2-3 | TRBV19 | . | . | 15 | CASSLLFRRTDTQYF | TGTGCCAGTAGCCTTCTCTTCCGGAGAACAGATACGCAGTATTTT
TRBJ2-7 | TRBV5-5 | . | . | 15 | CASIPLGARASEQYF | TGTGCCAGCATCCCCCTAGGGGCCCGGGCCTCCGAGCAGTACTTC
TRBJ2-3 | TRBV7-2 | . | . | 12 | CASRIRYRGGYF | TGTGCCAGCAGAATCAGGTATAGGGGGGGGTATTTT
TRBJ2-3 | TRBV6-5 | TRBD2 | . | 15 | CASSSWTSGRDTQYF | TGTGCCAGCAGTTCCTGGACTAGCGGGAGAGATACGCAGTATTTT
TRBJ2-1 | TRBV13 | . | . | 14 | CASSHDRINNEQFF | TGTGCCAGCAGCCACGACAGAATTAACAATGAGCAGTTCTTC
TRBJ2-3 | TRBV9 | . | . | 13 | CASSVAGADTQYF | TGTGCCAGCAGCGTAGCTGGGGCGGATACGCAGTATTTT
TRBJ1-1 | TRBV19 | . | few | 13 | CASSIRVNTEAFF | TGTGCCAGTAGTATTCGAGTGAACACTGAAGCTTTCTTT
TRBJ2-3 | TRBV30 | TRBD2 | . | 15 | CAWRLLAGGPVTQYF | TGTGCCTGGAGACTACTAGCGGGAGGGCCCGTTACGCAGTATTTT
TRBJ2-7 | TRBV19 | TRBD1 | . | 14 | CASSPRQGTYEQYF | TGTGCCAGTAGTCCGAGACAGGGAACCTACGAGCAGTACTTC
TRBJ1-2 | TRBV7-9 | . | . | 15 | CASSLAWASDYGYTF | TGTGCCAGCAGCTTAGCTTGGGCATCTGACTATGGCTACACCTTC
TRBJ2-3 | TRBV11-3 | TRBD2 | . | 15 | CASSLLAGGPHTQYF | TGTGCCAGCAGCTTACTCGCGGGGGGGCCGCATACGCAGTATTTT
TRBJ2-2 | TRBV30 | TRBD2 | . | 15 | CAWSSGLDYTGELFF | TGTGCCTGGAGTTCGGGACTAGATTACACCGGGGAGCTGTTTTTT
TRBJ2-7 | TRBV29-1 | TRBD2 | . | 14 | CSVAWTSAFSEQYF | TGCAGCGTTGCCTGGACTAGCGCCTTTAGCGAGCAGTACTTC
TRBJ1-3 | TRBV18 | . | once | 15 | CASSPPGASGNTIYF | TGTGCCAGCTCACCACCGGGAGCCTCTGGAAACACCATATATTTT
TRBJ2-5 | TRBV12-5 | TRBD2 | . | 13 | CASGVAGIETQYF | TGTGCTAGTGGTGTAGCGGGAATAGAGACCCAGTACTTC
TRBJ1-5 | TRBV7-2 | TRBD1 | once | 16 | CASSLVGQGGNQPQHF | TGTGCCAGCAGCTTAGTTGGACAGGGTGGGAATCAGCCCCAGCATTTT
TRBJ2-1 | TRBV16 | TRBD2 | . | 14 | CASSPSGRNNEQFF | TGTGCCAGCAGCCCTAGCGGGAGGAACAATGAGCAGTTCTTC
TRBJ1-1 | TRBV4-2 | . | . | 14 | CASSQETRDTEAFF | TGTGCCAGCAGCCAAGAGACGCGGGACACTGAAGCTTTCTTT
TRBJ2-7 | TRBV7-9 | . | . | 12 | CASSLEPYEQYF | TGTGCCAGCAGCTTAGAGCCCTACGAGCAGTACTTC
TRBJ2-3 | TRBV7-2 | . | . | 14 | CASSMDYTADTQYF | TGTGCCAGTTCAATGGACTATACGGCAGATACGCAGTATTTT
TRBJ1-2 | TRBV6-1 | . | . | 12 | CASSESRNGYTF | TGTGCCAGCAGTGAAAGTAGAAATGGCTACACCTTC
TRBJ2-1 | TRBV4-2 | TRBD2 | . | 20 | CASPVGRGGSGPKGPNEQFF | TGTGCCAGCCCAGTTGGGAGAGGTGGTAGCGGGCCTAAGGGGCCTAATGAGCAGTTCTTC
TRBJ2-1 | TRBV6-5 | . | . | 14 | CASSYLLDDNEQFF | TGTGCCAGCAGTTACTTACTAGATGACAATGAGCAGTTCTTC
TRBJ2-5 | TRBV5-1 | TRBD1 | . | 14 | CASSTGQGGETQYF | TGCGCCAGCAGCACAGGACAGGGGGGCGAGACCCAGTACTTC